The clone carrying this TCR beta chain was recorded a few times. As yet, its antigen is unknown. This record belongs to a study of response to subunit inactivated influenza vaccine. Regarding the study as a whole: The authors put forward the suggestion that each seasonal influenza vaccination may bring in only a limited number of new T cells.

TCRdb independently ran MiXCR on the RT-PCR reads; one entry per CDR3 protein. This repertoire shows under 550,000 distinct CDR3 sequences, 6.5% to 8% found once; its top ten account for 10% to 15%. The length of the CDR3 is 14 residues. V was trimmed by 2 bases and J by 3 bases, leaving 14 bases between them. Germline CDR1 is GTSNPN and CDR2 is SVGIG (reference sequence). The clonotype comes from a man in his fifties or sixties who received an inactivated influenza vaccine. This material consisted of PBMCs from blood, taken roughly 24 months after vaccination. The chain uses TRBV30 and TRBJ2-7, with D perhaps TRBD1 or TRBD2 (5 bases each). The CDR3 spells CAWSNRDGLYEQYF. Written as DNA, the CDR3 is TGTGCCTGGAGTAACCGGGACGGCCTCTACGAGCAGTACTTC.